Below, one T cell receptor (beta chain) is given with its context. This sample is part of a study of shared T cell receptors in the human thymus. Assay: immunoSEQ multiplex PCR; the TCRdb copy retains only in-frame clones and omits some. The sample records hundreds of thousands of clones, around 87% being singletons. CDR3 length: 15 amino acids. The V and J ends lost 0 bases and 8 bases, in that order; junction bases with no gene match: 8. Germline V gives CDR1 SGHRS, CDR2 YFSETQ. These data were likewise used in another study, on human thymus T cells.

This clonotype was obtained from a boy under two years old with a congenital heart defect. Source material: thymocytes. The rearrangement joins TRBV5-1 to TRBJ1-2; 9 bases fit TRBD1. For the CDR3, the DNA is TGCGCCAGCAGCTTGGGGGACAGGGACTTAGGGGGCTACACCTTC. This codes for CASSLGDRDLGGYTF.